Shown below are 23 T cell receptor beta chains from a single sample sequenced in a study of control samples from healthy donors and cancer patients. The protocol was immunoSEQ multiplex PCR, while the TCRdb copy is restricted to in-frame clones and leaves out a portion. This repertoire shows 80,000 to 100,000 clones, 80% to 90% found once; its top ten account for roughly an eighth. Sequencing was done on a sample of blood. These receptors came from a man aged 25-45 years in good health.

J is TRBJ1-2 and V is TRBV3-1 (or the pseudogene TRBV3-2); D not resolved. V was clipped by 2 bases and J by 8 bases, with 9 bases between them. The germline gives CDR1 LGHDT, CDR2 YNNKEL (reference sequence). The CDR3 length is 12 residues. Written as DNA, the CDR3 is TGTGCCAGCAGCCAATGGAGACGGGGCTACACCTTC. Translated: CASSQWRRGYTF.

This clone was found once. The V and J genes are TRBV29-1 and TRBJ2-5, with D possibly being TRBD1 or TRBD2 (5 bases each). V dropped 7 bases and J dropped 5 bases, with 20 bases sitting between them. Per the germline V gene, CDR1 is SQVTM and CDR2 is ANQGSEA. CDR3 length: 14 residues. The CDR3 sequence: CSARDRSLVETQYF. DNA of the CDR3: TGCAGCGCCCGGGACCGATCCCTTGTCGAGACCCAGTACTTC.

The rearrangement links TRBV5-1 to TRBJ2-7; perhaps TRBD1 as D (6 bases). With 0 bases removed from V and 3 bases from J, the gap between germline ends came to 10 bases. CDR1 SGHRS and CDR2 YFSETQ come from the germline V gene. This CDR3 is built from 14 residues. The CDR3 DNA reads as TGCGCCAGCAGCTTGGGAGGGGGTAGCTACGAGCAGTACTTC. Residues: CASSLGGGSYEQYF.

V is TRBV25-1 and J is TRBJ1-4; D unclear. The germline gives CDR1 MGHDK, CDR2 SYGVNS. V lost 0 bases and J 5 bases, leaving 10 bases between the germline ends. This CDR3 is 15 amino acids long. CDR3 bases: TGTGCCAGCAGTGAATACCTCGGCAGCAATGAAAAACTGTTTTTT. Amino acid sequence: CASSEYLGSNEKLFF.

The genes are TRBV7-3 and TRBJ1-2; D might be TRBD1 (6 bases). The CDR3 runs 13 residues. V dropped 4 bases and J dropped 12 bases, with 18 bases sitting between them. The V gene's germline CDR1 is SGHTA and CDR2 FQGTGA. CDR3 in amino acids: CASSSEQGGVHTF. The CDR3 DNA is TGTGCCAGCAGCTCTGAACAGGGAGGGGTCCACACCTTC.

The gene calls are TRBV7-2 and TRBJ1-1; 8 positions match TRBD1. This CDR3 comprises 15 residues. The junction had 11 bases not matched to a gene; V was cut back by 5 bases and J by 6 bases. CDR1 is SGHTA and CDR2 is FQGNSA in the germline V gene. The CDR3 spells CASSPRQGYGAEAFF. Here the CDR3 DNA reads TGTGCCAGCAGCCCCCGACAGGGGTACGGAGCTGAAGCTTTCTTT.

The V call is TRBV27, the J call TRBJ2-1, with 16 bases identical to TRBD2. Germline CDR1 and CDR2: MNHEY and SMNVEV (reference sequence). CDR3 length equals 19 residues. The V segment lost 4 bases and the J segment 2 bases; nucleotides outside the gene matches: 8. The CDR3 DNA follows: TGTGCCAGCAGTTACACTTCCGGGACTAGCGGGAGGGCCTACAATGAGCAGTTCTTC. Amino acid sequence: CASSYTSGTSGRAYNEQFF.

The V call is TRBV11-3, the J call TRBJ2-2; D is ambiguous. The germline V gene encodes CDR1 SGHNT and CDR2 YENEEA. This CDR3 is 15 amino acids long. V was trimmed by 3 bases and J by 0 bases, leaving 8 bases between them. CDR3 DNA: TGTGCCAGCAGCTTGGGTTTCGCGAACACCGGGGAGCTGTTTTTT. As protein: CASSLGFANTGELFF. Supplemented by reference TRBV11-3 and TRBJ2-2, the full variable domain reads EAGVVQSPRYKIIEKKQPVAFWCNPISGHNTLYWYLQNLGQGPELLIRYENEEAVDDSQLPKDRFSAERLKGVDSTLKIQPAELGDSAVYLCASSLGFANTGELFFGEGSRLTVL.

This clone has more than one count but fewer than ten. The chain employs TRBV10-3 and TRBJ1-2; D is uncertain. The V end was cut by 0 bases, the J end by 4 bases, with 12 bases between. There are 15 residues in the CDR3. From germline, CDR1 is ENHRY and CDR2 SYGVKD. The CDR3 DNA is TGTGCCATCAGTGAGTCCGAACAGCCGATCTATGGCTACACCTTC. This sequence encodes CAISESEQPIYGYTF.

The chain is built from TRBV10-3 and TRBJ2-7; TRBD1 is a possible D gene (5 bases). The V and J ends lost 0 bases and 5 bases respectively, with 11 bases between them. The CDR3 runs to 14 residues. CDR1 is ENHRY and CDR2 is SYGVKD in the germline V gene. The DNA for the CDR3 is TGTGCCATCAGTGAGTCACCAGGGCAGCACGAGCAGTACTTC. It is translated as CAISESPGQHEQYF.

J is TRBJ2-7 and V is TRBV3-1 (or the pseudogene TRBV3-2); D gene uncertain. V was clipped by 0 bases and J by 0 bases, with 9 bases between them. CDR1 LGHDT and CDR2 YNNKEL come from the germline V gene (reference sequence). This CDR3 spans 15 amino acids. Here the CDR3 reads CASSQDYGSSYEQYF. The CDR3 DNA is TGTGCCAGCAGCCAAGATTACGGTAGCTCCTACGAGCAGTACTTC.

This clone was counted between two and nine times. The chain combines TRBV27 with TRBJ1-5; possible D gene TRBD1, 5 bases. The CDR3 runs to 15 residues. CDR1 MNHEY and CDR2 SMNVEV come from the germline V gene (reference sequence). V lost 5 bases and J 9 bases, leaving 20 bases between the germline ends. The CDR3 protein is CASSASRDLLSPQHF. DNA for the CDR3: TGTGCCAGCAGTGCCTCCCGGGACCTTCTATCGCCCCAGCATTTT.

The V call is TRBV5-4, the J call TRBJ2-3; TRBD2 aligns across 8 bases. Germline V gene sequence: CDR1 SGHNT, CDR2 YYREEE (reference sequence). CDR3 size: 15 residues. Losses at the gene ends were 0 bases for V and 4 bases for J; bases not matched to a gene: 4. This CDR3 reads CASSLGAGGPDTQYF. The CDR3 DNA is TGTGCCAGCAGCTTGGGGGCGGGAGGCCCAGATACGCAGTATTTT.

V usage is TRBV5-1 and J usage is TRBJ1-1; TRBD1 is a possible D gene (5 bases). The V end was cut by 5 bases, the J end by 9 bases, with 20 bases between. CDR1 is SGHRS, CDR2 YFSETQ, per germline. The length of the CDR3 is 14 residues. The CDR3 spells CASRAHTGKQKAFF. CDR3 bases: TGCGCCAGCAGGGCCCACACAGGAAAACAGAAAGCTTTCTTT.

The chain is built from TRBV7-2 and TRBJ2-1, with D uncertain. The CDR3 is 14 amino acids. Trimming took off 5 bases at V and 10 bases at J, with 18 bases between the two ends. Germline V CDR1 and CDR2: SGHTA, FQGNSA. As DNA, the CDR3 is TGTGCCAGCAGCAAATCCCCGGGCAACCGGGAGCAGTTCTTC. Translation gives CASSKSPGNREQFF. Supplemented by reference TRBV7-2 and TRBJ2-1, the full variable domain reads GAGVSQSPSNKVTEKGKDVELRCDPISGHTALYWYRQSLGQGLEFLIYFQGNSAPDKSGLPSDRFSAERTGGSVSTLTIQRTQQEDSAVYLCASSKSPGNREQFFGPGTRLTVL.

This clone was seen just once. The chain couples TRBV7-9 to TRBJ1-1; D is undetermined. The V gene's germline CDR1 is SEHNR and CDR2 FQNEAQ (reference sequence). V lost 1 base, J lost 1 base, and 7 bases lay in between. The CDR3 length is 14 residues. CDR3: CASSLVSANTEAFF. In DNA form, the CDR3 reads TGTGCCAGCAGCTTAGTATCAGCGAACACTGAAGCTTTCTTT.

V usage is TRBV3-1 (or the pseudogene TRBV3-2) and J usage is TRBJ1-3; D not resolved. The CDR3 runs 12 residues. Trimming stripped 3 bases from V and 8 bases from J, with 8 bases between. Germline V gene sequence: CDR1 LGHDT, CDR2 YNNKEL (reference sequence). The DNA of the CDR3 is TGTGCCAGCAGCCAGGGTCCGGACACCATATATTTT. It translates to CASSQGPDTIYF.

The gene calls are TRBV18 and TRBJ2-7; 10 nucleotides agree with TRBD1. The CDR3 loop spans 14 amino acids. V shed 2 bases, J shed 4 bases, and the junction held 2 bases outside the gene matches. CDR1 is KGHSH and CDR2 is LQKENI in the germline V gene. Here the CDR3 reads CASSPGTGEYEQYF. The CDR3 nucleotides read TGTGCCAGCTCACCAGGGACAGGGGAATACGAGCAGTACTTC.

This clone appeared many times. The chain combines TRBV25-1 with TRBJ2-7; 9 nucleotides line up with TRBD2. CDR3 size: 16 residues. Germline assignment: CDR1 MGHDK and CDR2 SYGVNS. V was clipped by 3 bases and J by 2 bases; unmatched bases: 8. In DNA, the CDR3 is TGTGCCAGCAGTGATCCTTCTAGCGGGAACACCTACGAGCAGTACTTC. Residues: CASSDPSSGNTYEQYF.

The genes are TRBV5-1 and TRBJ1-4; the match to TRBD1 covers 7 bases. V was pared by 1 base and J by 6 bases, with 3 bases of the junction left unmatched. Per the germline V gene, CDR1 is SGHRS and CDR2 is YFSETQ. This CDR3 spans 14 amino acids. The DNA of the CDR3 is TGCGCCAGCAGCTTGCAGGGGGATTATGAAAAACTGTTTTTT. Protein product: CASSLQGDYEKLFF.

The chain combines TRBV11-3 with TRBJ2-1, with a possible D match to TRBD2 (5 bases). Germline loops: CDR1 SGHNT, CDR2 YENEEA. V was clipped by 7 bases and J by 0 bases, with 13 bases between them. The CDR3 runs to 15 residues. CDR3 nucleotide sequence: TGTGCCAGCAATGGTGAGGGTTTCTCCTACAATGAGCAGTTCTTC. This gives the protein CASNGEGFSYNEQFF.

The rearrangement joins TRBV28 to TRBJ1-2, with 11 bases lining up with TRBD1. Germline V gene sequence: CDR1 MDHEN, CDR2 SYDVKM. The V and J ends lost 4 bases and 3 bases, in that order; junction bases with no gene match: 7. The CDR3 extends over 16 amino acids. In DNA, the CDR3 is TGTGCCAGCAGTTACCCCCGGACAGGGGGCGACTATGGCTACACCTTC. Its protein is CASSYPRTGGDYGYTF.

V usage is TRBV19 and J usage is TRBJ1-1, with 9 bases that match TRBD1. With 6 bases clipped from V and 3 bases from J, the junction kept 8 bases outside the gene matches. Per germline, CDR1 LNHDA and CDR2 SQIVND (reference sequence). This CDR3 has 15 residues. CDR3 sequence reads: CASSRDRARYTEAFF. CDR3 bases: TGTGCCAGTAGCCGGGACAGGGCCCGTTACACTGAAGCTTTCTTT.